These 23 T cell receptor beta chains came from one sample sequenced in a study of blood T cell repertoires in COVID-19. The protocol was immunoSEQ multiplex PCR, while the TCRdb copy is restricted to in-frame clones and leaves out a portion. The sample has 200,000 to 250,000 clones; 65% to 85% are singletons. Sequencing was done on a sample of peripheral blood. These receptors were taken from a human donor in a cohort sampled during active COVID-19.

CDR3 amino acids: CASSSPGQVNEKLFF. The CDR3 coding sequence is TGTGCCAGCAGCTCTCCGGGACAAGTAAATGAAAAACTGTTTTTT. The V call is TRBV28, the J call TRBJ1-4, with D possibly matching TRBD1 (6 bases). The germline V and J ends were trimmed by 6 bases and 5 bases, with 16 bases remaining between them. The CDR3 extends over 15 amino acids. CDR1 is MDHEN, CDR2 SYDVKM, per germline.

This chain connects TRBV4-2 to TRBJ2-7; D perhaps matches TRBD2 (7 bases). Germline assignment: CDR1 LGHNA and CDR2 YNFKEQ. The CDR3 extends over 14 amino acids. Between the trimmed V and J ends, which lost 0 bases and 5 bases, there was a span of 11 bases. As DNA, the CDR3 is TGTGCCAGCAGCCAAGATCGGGGGGCCAACGAGCAGTACTTC. Translation gives CASSQDRGANEQYF.

This chain connects TRBV18 to TRBJ1-1, with D hard to call. Germline lookup yields CDR1 KGHSH and CDR2 LQKENI. Trimming removed 0 bases from V and 5 bases from J, with 16 bases in between. The CDR3 is made up of 16 amino acids. The CDR3 DNA reads as TGTGCCAGCTCACCACCTTTAGCAACTACGAGGACTGAAGCTTTCTTT. Translated, it gives CASSPPLATTRTEAFF.

The V and J genes are TRBV4-1 and TRBJ1-2; unclear D gene. The V gene's germline CDR1 is MGHRA and CDR2 YSYEKL. V lost 0 bases to trimming and J lost 4 bases, with 9 bases between them. The CDR3 contains 14 residues. CDR3 sequence (DNA): TGCGCCAGCAGCCAAGATCCCCTCTCCTATGGCTACACCTTC. It is translated as CASSQDPLSYGYTF.

This clone has at least ten counts. The chain recombines TRBV10-3 with TRBJ2-3; 9 bases fit TRBD2. Germline values: CDR1 ENHRY, CDR2 SYGVKD. The CDR3 length is 17 residues. The V gene end was trimmed by 2 bases and the J gene end by 0 bases; junction bases not matched to a gene: 6. The CDR3: CAISERASGVSTDTQYF. As DNA, the CDR3 is TGTGCCATCAGTGAGCGGGCTAGCGGGGTAAGCACAGATACGCAGTATTTT.

V usage is TRBV6-6 and J usage is TRBJ1-3; tentative D call: TRBD1 (6 bases). Germline values: CDR1 MNHNY, CDR2 SVGAGI (reference sequence). This CDR3 contains 14 residues. V lost 2 bases and J 4 bases, leaving 9 bases between the germline ends. Written as DNA, the CDR3 is TGTGCCAGCAGTTACCGCGACAGGGGAAACACCATATATTTT. The encoded protein is CASSYRDRGNTIYF.

At least ten counts were recorded for this clone. The chain is built from TRBV6-4 and TRBJ1-6, with a weak D call TRBD1 (6 bases). The length of the CDR3 is 16 residues. Per the germline V gene, CDR1 is MRHNA and CDR2 is SNTAGT. V lost 3 bases to trimming and J lost 5 bases, with 14 bases between them. The CDR3 protein is CASSETDRSDNSPLHF. The DNA for the CDR3 is TGTGCCAGCAGTGAGACGGACAGATCGGATAATTCACCCCTCCACTTT.

Here the CDR3 reads CASSQVGGQIINYGYTF. The CDR3 nucleotides are TGCGCCAGCAGCCAAGTTGGGGGACAGATAATAAACTATGGCTACACCTTC. The chain combines TRBV4-1 with TRBJ1-2, with TRBD1 matching over 7 bases. Germline trimming cut 1 base from V and 2 bases from J; bases unmatched to any gene: 10. Per germline, CDR1 MGHRA and CDR2 YSYEKL. The CDR3 is made up of 17 amino acids.

Here the CDR3 reads CAISESAAGETQYF. Written as DNA, the CDR3 is TGTGCCATCAGTGAGTCGGCCGCGGGAGAGACCCAGTACTTC. This rearrangement joins TRBV10-3 to TRBJ2-5, with D possibly matching TRBD2 (5 bases). CDR1 ENHRY and CDR2 SYGVKD come from the germline V gene. There are 14 residues in the CDR3. Trimming shortened V by 0 bases and J by 4 bases, and 9 bases separated the two germline ends.

V and J are TRBV2 and TRBJ2-1; 13 nucleotides match TRBD2. The CDR3 sequence is 14 residues long. V dropped 7 bases and J dropped 10; count of bases not matched to a gene: 7. Germline V gene data show CDR1 as SNHLY and CDR2 as FYNNEI. The CDR3 nucleotides are TGTGCCAGCACAGGTGGACTAGCGGGGGCCGAGCAGTTCTTC. As protein: CASTGGLAGAEQFF.

This clone has a handful of counts. This chain uses TRBV5-5 with TRBJ1-5, with no clear D. The V gene lost 3 bases and the J gene lost 9 bases, with 16 bases spanning the gap. Germline V gene data show CDR1 as SGHKS and CDR2 as YYEKEE (reference sequence). The CDR3 loop spans 14 amino acids. In DNA, the CDR3 is TGTGCCAGCAGCTCGACCTTAACCGCGGGGCCCCAGCATTTT. It specifies CASSSTLTAGPQHF.

This chain links TRBV5-1 with TRBJ2-2; a possible D gene is TRBD2 (6 bases). The CDR3 loop spans 14 amino acids. Between the trimmed V and J ends, which lost 4 bases and 4 bases, there was a span of 11 bases. The germline gives CDR1 SGHRS, CDR2 YFSETQ. The CDR3, as DNA: TGCGCCAGCAGCAGCCGGGAGACCACCGGGGAGCTGTTTTTT. This encodes CASSSRETTGELFF.

The chain links TRBV5-1 to TRBJ1-5; 9 nucleotides match TRBD1. J gave up 4 bases and V 4 bases, and 3 bases lay outside the gene matches. CDR3 length: 14 amino acids. CDR1 and CDR2 from the germline V gene are SGHRS and YFSETQ. This CDR3 is CASSEGQGNQPQHF. CDR3 bases: TGCGCCAGCAGCGAGGGACAGGGAAATCAGCCCCAGCATTTT.

The CDR3 region is CASSQQGREGNEQYF. CDR3 DNA: TGCGCCAGCAGCCAGCAGGGGCGGGAGGGAAACGAGCAGTACTTC. The chain employs TRBV5-1 and TRBJ2-7, with TRBD2 matching 9 bases. V lost 4 bases and J lost 5; bases outside the gene matches: 10. Germline values: CDR1 SGHRS, CDR2 YFSETQ. The CDR3 has 15 amino acids. The full variable domain, with the rest looked up from reference TRBV5-1 and TRBJ2-7, is KAGVTQTPRYLIKTRGQQVTLSCSPISGHRSVSWYQQTPGQGLQFLFEYFSETQRNKGNFPGRFSGRQFSNSRSEMNVSTLELGDSALYLCASSQQGREGNEQYFGPGTRLTVT.

The V and J genes are TRBV6-4 and TRBJ1-1; D call uncertain. Per germline, CDR1 MRHNA and CDR2 SNTAGT. The CDR3 totals 14 residues. Deletions cut 0 bases from V and 0 bases from J, with 5 bases between. In nucleotides, the CDR3 is TGTGCCAGCAGTGACTCTCACATGAACACTGAAGCTTTCTTT. It is translated as CASSDSHMNTEAFF.

This clone came up once. The chain couples TRBV7-2 to TRBJ2-7; TRBD1 agrees at 8 bases. The V and J ends lost 5 bases and 7 bases, in that order; junction bases with no gene match: 7. The CDR3 has 13 amino acids. Looked up from germline, CDR1 is SGHTA and CDR2 is FQGNSA. CDR3 nucleotides: TGTGCCAGCAGCGCACAGACAGGGGATGAGCAGTACTTC. Amino acids: CASSAQTGDEQYF.

The chain couples TRBV19 to TRBJ2-7; the match to TRBD2 covers 8 bases. There are 15 residues in the CDR3. Germline V gene lookup returns CDR1 LNHDA and CDR2 SQIVND (reference sequence). Germline trimming cut 3 bases from V and 4 bases from J; bases unmatched to any gene: 8. The CDR3 is CASSIASGSLYEQYF. CDR3 nucleotides: TGTGCCAGTAGTATCGCCAGCGGGAGTTTGTACGAGCAGTACTTC.

This clone occurred a few times. V gene TRBV5-1 combines with J gene TRBJ1-1; D ambiguous. This CDR3 has 16 amino acids. CDR1 is SGHRS, CDR2 YFSETQ, per germline. V gave up 2 bases and J gave up 1 base, with 15 bases separating them. In DNA, the CDR3 is TGCGCCAGCAGCTTAGAGGGTATCGAAGAGAACACTGAAGCTTTCTTT. Translation: CASSLEGIEENTEAFF.

There are a few counts of this clone. The chain is built from TRBV25-1 and TRBJ1-2; D might be TRBD1 (5 bases). Germline-derived CDR1 and CDR2 are MGHDK and SYGVNS. The CDR3 runs 14 residues. The V gene lost 8 bases and the J gene lost 8 bases, with 21 bases spanning the gap. The CDR3 region is CASALGHPSSGYTF. In nucleotides, the CDR3 is TGTGCCAGCGCCCTGGGGCATCCTTCGTCAGGCTACACCTTC.

This clone was counted between two and nine times. The chain employs TRBV7-2 and TRBJ2-4, with TRBD2 identical over 9 bases. This CDR3 comprises 18 residues. Trimming took 4 bases from V and 0 from J; bases not matched to a gene: 10. Germline CDR1 reads SGHTA; CDR2 reads FQGNSA. This chain's CDR3 is CASSSRAGGERAKNIQYF. The CDR3 nucleotides read TGTGCCAGCAGCTCCCGGGCGGGGGGGGAACGAGCCAAAAACATTCAGTACTTC.

As to this clone: Other nucleotide sequences in the sample specify the same CDR3. As DNA, the CDR3 is TGTGCCAGCAGTTTTCGGGGTCAGCCCCAGCATTTT. It specifies CASSFRGQPQHF. V usage is TRBV27 and J usage is TRBJ1-5; no reliable D call. V was cut by 3 bases and J by 6 bases, with 6 bases left in between. Germline V gene sequence: CDR1 MNHEY, CDR2 SMNVEV (reference sequence). CDR3 length: 12 amino acids.

V usage is TRBV5-4 and J usage is TRBJ2-7; the D gene is possibly TRBD1 (5 bases). This CDR3 is 15 amino acids long. The germline gives CDR1 SGHNT, CDR2 YYREEE (reference sequence). Trimming cost V 4 bases and J 0 bases, with 14 bases left between them. The CDR3 protein is CASSVDSTSSYEQYF. Here the CDR3 DNA reads TGTGCCAGCAGCGTTGACAGTACGAGCTCCTACGAGCAGTACTTC. Filled out from reference TRBV5-4 and TRBJ2-7, the complete variable domain reads ETGVTQSPTHLIKTRGQQVTLRCSSQSGHNTVSWYQQALGQGPQFIFQYYREEENGRGNFPPRFSGLQFPNYSSELNVNALELDDSALYLCASSVDSTSSYEQYFGPGTRLTVT.

This sequence joins TRBV19 and TRBJ2-2, with no clear D. The V and J ends lost 4 bases and 4 bases respectively, with 10 bases between them. This CDR3 is 14 amino acids long. Germline V gives CDR1 LNHDA, CDR2 SQIVND (reference sequence). The CDR3: CASSTSDITGELFF. DNA of the CDR3: TGTGCCAGTAGTACTTCTGACATCACCGGGGAGCTGTTTTTT. The variable domain in full, with the rest retrieved from reference TRBV19 and TRBJ2-2, is DGGITQSPKYLFRKEGQNVTLSCEQNLNHDAMYWYRQDPGQGLRLIYYSQIVNDFQKGDIAEGYSVSREKKESFPLTVTSAQKNPTAFYLCASSTSDITGELFFGEGSRLTVL.